The rows below give T cell receptor beta chains drawn from one sample of a study of early T cells in non-severe SARS-CoV-2 infection. TCRdb processed the 5' RACE reads anew with MiXCR; each CDR3 protein has one entry. The sample lists 55,000 to 70,000 distinct CDR3 sequences, roughly 4.5% seen once, with approximately 3.7% in the top ten. The source material was whole blood, sampled at baseline. These receptors were collected from an adult who was a healthcare worker with PCR-confirmed SARS-CoV-2 infection or an uninfected control (not recorded which). The donor label of this sample is uncertain. Each CDR3 is given with its conserved first and last residue. The D gene is left open where the match is weak. The size of a clone is reported for some rows only, either as once, few or many, or as a class for expanded clones.

cdr3_nt cdr3_aa clone_size j_call d_call v_call
TGTGCTAGCAGCTTTCCCCCGGGGGACAGGGGGTTTGGGAGGGACGAGCAGTACTTC CASSFPPGDRGFGRDEQYF few TRBJ2-7 TRBD1 TRBV7-7
TGTGCCAGCAGCCCTGACAGGGACAGAACGCAGTATTTT CASSPDRDRTQYF few TRBJ2-3 TRBD1 TRBV14
TGTGCCAGCAGCACGCAGGGTACCAAAGGTTCATCCCTCCACTTT CASSTQGTKGSSLHF NA TRBJ1-6 NA TRBV7-9
TGCAGTGCTAGAGATAAGGCTAGCGGGGGGCTAATCAATGAGCAGTTCTTC CSARDKASGGLINEQFF many TRBJ2-1 TRBD2 TRBV20-1
TGTGCCAGCAGCTTCAGCGGGGGGGGCTACAATGAGCAGTTCTTC CASSFSGGGYNEQFF many TRBJ2-1 TRBD2 TRBV7-2
TGTGCCAGCAGTTTATTAACCGGGTATGGAGGCTACACCTTC CASSLLTGYGGYTF NA TRBJ1-2 NA TRBV27
TGCAGCCCACAGGGGTATGGCAATCAGCCCCAGCATTTT CSPQGYGNQPQHF many TRBJ1-5 TRBD1 TRBV20-1
TGTGCCAGCAGCTCAGGACAGGCCGCTGAAGCTTTCTTT CASSSGQAAEAFF many TRBJ1-1 TRBD1 TRBV7-6
TGTGCCAGCAGCTTAGATGGGCTAGCGGGGGGGTACAATGAGCAGTTCTTC CASSLDGLAGGYNEQFF many TRBJ2-1 TRBD2 TRBV11-2
TGTGCCAGCAGTTACTCGTTCCAACAGAACACTGAAGCTTTCTTT CASSYSFQQNTEAFF many TRBJ1-1 NA TRBV6-5
TGCGCCAGCACTCTTACTGGGGACGGATTCTACGAGCAGTACTTC CASTLTGDGFYEQYF NA TRBJ2-7 NA TRBV5-1
TGTGCCAGCCTAGCGGGGAACTCCTACAATGAGCAGTTCTTC CASLAGNSYNEQFF many TRBJ2-1 TRBD2 TRBV6-1
TGCAGCGTTGAAGGGACGGACACAAAAAGCTCCTACGAGCAGTACTTC CSVEGTDTKSSYEQYF many TRBJ2-7 NA TRBV29-1
TGTGCCAGCAGCCAGGGAGGACTCACTGAAGCTTTCTTT CASSQGGLTEAFF NA TRBJ1-1 NA TRBV3-1
TGTGCCAGCAGGTCCCGGGTCACACCATCCTACGAGCAGTACTTC CASRSRVTPSYEQYF many TRBJ2-7 NA TRBV7-2
TGCGCCAGCAGCTTGGGCGAGGCGGGCCTTCGTTCACCCCTCCACTTT CASSLGEAGLRSPLHF NA TRBJ1-6 NA TRBV5-1
TGTGCCAGCAGCCCCGACAGGGAACGAGGCTACACCTTC CASSPDRERGYTF many TRBJ1-2 TRBD1 TRBV6-2/TRBV6-3
TGTGCCAGCAGCTTAGGGCCCCTACTAGCGGGGGGGACGAATGAGCAGTTCTTC CASSLGPLLAGGTNEQFF many TRBJ2-1 TRBD2 TRBV11-3
TGTGCCAGCAGCCGACTAGCGGGAAGAAGGGAGACCCAGTACTTC CASSRLAGRRETQYF few TRBJ2-5 TRBD2 TRBV11-1
TGCGCCAGCAGCTTGGAGTGGAGCCAAGAGACCCAGTACTTC CASSLEWSQETQYF many TRBJ2-5 NA TRBV5-1
TGTGCCAGCGGACAGGGTGCTAATGAAAAACTGTTTTTT CASGQGANEKLFF NA TRBJ1-4 TRBD1 TRBV12-3/TRBV12-4
TGTGCCAGCGTTTTAGGGGATATCGGGACAGCCACCTTGGCCCTCCACTTT CASVLGDIGTATLALHF many TRBJ1-6 TRBD1 TRBV12-3/TRBV12-4
TGCGCCAGCAGCTTGGGCTCGAGCTCCTACGAGCAGTACTTC CASSLGSSSYEQYF many TRBJ2-7 NA TRBV5-1
TGTGCCAGCACCTCGACAGGGGGCTACGAGCAGTACTTC CASTSTGGYEQYF many TRBJ2-7 TRBD1 TRBV12-3/TRBV12-4
TGTGCCAGCAGCCGGGACGTCGCCACAGATACGCAGTATTTT CASSRDVATDTQYF few TRBJ2-3 NA TRBV7-2
TGTGCCAGCAGCTCCCCCCTACCCCCTAGGGAATCGACAGATACGCAGTATTTT CASSSPLPPRESTDTQYF NA TRBJ2-3 NA TRBV13
TGTGCCAGCAGCACCCAGCCGGGGGGGGCCGGAGATACGCAGTATTTT CASSTQPGGAGDTQYF few TRBJ2-3 TRBD2 TRBV7-2
TGTGCCAGTAGTAAACAGGGACAAGAGACCCAGTACTTC CASSKQGQETQYF many TRBJ2-5 NA TRBV19
TGTGCCAGCAGCGCCTACCAGGGCTATGAGCAGTTCTTC CASSAYQGYEQFF many TRBJ2-1 NA TRBV7-2
TGTGCCAGCAGTCCTGGACAGGGCAACATTCAGTACTTC CASSPGQGNIQYF few TRBJ2-4 TRBD1 TRBV12-3/TRBV12-4
TGTGCCAGCAGCTCCCGCGGGACGCAGTCAACTAATGAAAAACTGTTTTTT CASSSRGTQSTNEKLFF NA TRBJ1-4 NA TRBV7-2
TGCAGTGCTAGAGGGACAGGGGACGATTCACCCCTCCACTTT CSARGTGDDSPLHF many TRBJ1-6 TRBD1 TRBV20-1